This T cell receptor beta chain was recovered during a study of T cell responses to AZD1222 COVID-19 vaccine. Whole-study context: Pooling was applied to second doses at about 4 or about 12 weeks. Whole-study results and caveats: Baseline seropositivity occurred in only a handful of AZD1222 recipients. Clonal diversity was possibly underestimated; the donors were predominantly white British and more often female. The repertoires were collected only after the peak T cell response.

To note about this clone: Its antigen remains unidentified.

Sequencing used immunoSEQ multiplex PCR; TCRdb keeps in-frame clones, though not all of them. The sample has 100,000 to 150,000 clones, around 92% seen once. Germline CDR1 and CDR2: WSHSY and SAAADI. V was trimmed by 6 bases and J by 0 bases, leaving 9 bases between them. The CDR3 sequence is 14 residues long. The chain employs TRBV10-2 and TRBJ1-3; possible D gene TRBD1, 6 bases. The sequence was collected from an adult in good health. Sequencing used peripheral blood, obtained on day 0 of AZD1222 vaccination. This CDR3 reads CASRDSSSGNTIYF. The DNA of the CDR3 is TGCGCCAGCAGGGACAGCAGCTCTGGAAACACCATATATTTT.